A single sample is the source of the 21 T cell receptor beta chains below, sequenced in a study of vaccination and CD4 T cells after COVID-19. These receptors have no known antigen. The Oncomine TCR Beta short-read assay sequenced DNA from cultured CD4+ T cells. MiXCR, run by TCRdb on the PCR reads, gives a single entry per CDR3 protein. Counted here are 9,500 to 13,000 distinct CDR3 sequences, roughly 40% occurring once; the ten biggest clones make up approximately 10%. Noted treatment: roughly nine-day PBMC culture with coronavirus spike peptide pools or control peptides (ViraFEST assay). This specimen was CD4+ T cells from blood, cultured in vitro, taken after SARS-CoV-2 vaccination. The source is a human donor who had recovered from COVID-19.

This clonotype showed up just a few times. The CDR3 region is CASNPGSGGTYEQYF. Here the CDR3 DNA reads TGTGCCAGCAACCCCGGGAGCGGGGGGACCTACGAGCAGTACTTC. The chain uses TRBV6-1 and TRBJ2-7; TRBD2 matches 9 bases. This CDR3 spans 15 amino acids. CDR1 is MNHNS and CDR2 is SASEGT in the germline V gene. With V trimmed by 7 bases and J by 2 bases, 9 bases remained unmatched.

This clonotype occurred a few times. The V gene is TRBV28, the J gene TRBJ1-3, with 9 bases fitting TRBD1. From germline, CDR1 is MDHEN and CDR2 SYDVKM. The J segment lost 10 bases and the V segment lost 7 bases, leaving 8 bases of the junction unmatched. The CDR3 sequence is 13 residues long. The CDR3 DNA is TGTGCCAGCAATATGGACAGGGGAGGTACCATATATTTT. Amino acid sequence: CASNMDRGGTIYF.

The rearrangement joins TRBV7-2 to TRBJ2-2, with TRBD1 matching 8 bases. V lost 5 bases to trimming and J lost 6 bases; unmatched junction nucleotides: 5. CDR3 length: 14 residues. Germline CDR1 SGHTA, CDR2 FQGNSA. In nucleotides, the CDR3 is TGTGCCAGCAGCCCTAAGACAGGGGCCGGGGAGCTGTTTTTT. Translating gives CASSPKTGAGELFF.

In its sample, this clonotype was seen once. Here the CDR3 reads CASSDQGTDTQYF. CDR3 sequence (DNA): TGTGCCAGCAGTGACCAGGGCACAGATACGCAGTATTTT. The V and J genes are TRBV6-4 and TRBJ2-3; D is unclear. V was clipped by 2 bases and J by 1 base, with 4 bases between them. This CDR3 spans 13 amino acids. Germline V lookup: CDR1 MRHNA, CDR2 SNTAGT.

The chain has TRBV28 and TRBJ2-1; 8 bases align to TRBD1. The CDR3 contains 17 residues. CDR1 and CDR2 (germline): MDHEN, SYDVKM. J lost 0 bases, V lost 2 bases, and 6 bases had no gene match. CDR3 nucleotide sequence: TGTGCCAGCAGTTTACCGGGACAGGTAAGCTCCTACAATGAGCAGTTCTTC. Its protein is CASSLPGQVSSYNEQFF.

The CDR3 loop reads CASSRDRGVHEQYF. In nucleotides, the CDR3 is TGCGCCAGCAGCCGGGACAGGGGGGTCCACGAGCAGTACTTC. V and J are TRBV10-1 and TRBJ2-7; TRBD1 aligns across 11 bases. The length of the CDR3 is 14 residues. Germline loops: CDR1 WNHNN, CDR2 SYGVQD (reference sequence). With 6 bases clipped from V and 5 bases from J, the junction kept 6 bases outside the gene matches.

This clonotype has a handful of counts. The chain recombines TRBV7-9 with TRBJ2-7, with D tentatively TRBD2 (6 bases). V was clipped by 5 bases and J by 2 bases, with 19 bases between them. The CDR3 totals 16 residues. Looked up from germline, CDR1 is SEHNR and CDR2 is FQNEAQ (reference sequence). The CDR3 here is CASSPLGIAVTYEQYF. For the CDR3, the DNA is TGTGCCAGCAGCCCCCTCGGGATAGCGGTTACCTACGAGCAGTACTTC.

The genes are TRBV9 and TRBJ1-1; D call uncertain. The germline gives CDR1 SGDLS, CDR2 YYNGEE. The CDR3 is 15 amino acids. V shed 0 bases and J shed 0 bases, with 9 bases lying between them. The CDR3 DNA reads as TGTGCCAGCAGCGTAGCTGTAGGGATGAACACTGAAGCTTTCTTT. Translated, it gives CASSVAVGMNTEAFF.

This clonotype was seen more than once but under ten times. The CDR3 nucleotides are TGTGCCACCAGTGCGCGGACAGGCAGTAGGGAGACCCAGTACTTC. Protein product: CATSARTGSRETQYF. This chain uses TRBV24-1 with TRBJ2-5; 7 bases are a match to TRBD1. This CDR3 has 15 amino acids. Germline assignment: CDR1 KGHDR and CDR2 SFDVKD. The V and J ends lost 5 bases and 5 bases, in that order; junction bases with no gene match: 10.

This chain joins TRBV11-3 and TRBJ2-7; D is unresolved. The germline V gene has CDR1 SGHNT and CDR2 YENEEA. V lost 6 bases to trimming and J lost 4 bases, with 16 bases between them. This CDR3 spans 14 amino acids. CDR3 in DNA: TGTGCCAGCAGACCTGGTGGCCGCCCGTACGAGCAGTACTTC. It translates to CASRPGGRPYEQYF.

The sample holds a few counts of this clonotype. The V gene is TRBV20-1, the J gene TRBJ2-7; 9 nucleotides match TRBD2. V lost 2 bases, J lost 3 bases, and 8 bases stayed unmatched. Germline CDR1 DFQATT, CDR2 SNEGSKA (reference sequence). The CDR3 is made up of 15 amino acids. The CDR3 region is CSARLIAGASYEQYF. The CDR3 DNA reads as TGCAGTGCTAGACTAATAGCGGGAGCTAGCTACGAGCAGTACTTC.

The V gene is TRBV19, the J gene TRBJ1-1; D gene unclear. From germline, CDR1 is LNHDA and CDR2 SQIVND (reference sequence). With 8 bases removed from V and 3 bases from J, the gap between germline ends came to 7 bases. This CDR3 contains 11 residues. This CDR3 is CASQQYTEAFF. In nucleotides, the CDR3 is TGTGCCAGTCAACAGTACACTGAAGCTTTCTTT.

The chain is built from TRBV18 and TRBJ2-7; 12 nucleotides agree with TRBD2. The CDR3 has 15 amino acids. From germline, CDR1 is KGHSH and CDR2 LQKENI. Germline trimming cut 5 bases from V and 0 bases from J; bases unmatched to any gene: 2. The CDR3 reads CASSGTSGSSYEQYF. CDR3 nucleotides: TGTGCCAGCTCAGGGACTAGCGGGTCCTCCTACGAGCAGTACTTC.

The chain is built from TRBV6-1 and TRBJ2-7; 10 nucleotides line up with TRBD2. V dropped 6 bases and J dropped 5; count of bases not matched to a gene: 7. There are 14 residues in the CDR3. Germline assignment: CDR1 MNHNS and CDR2 SASEGT. CDR3 residues: CASRPGLAYHEQYF. The CDR3 nucleotides read TGTGCCAGCAGACCGGGACTAGCGTACCACGAGCAGTACTTC.

This clonotype was seen only a few times. The genes are TRBV28 and TRBJ1-1, with 12 positions matching TRBD1. The CDR3 consists of 17 residues. Trimming took 2 bases from V and 3 from J; bases not matched to a gene: 7. Germline-derived CDR1 and CDR2 are MDHEN and SYDVKM. CDR3 sequence reads: CASSLTGTGGRYTEAFF. The CDR3 nucleotides are TGTGCCAGCAGTTTAACCGGGACAGGGGGCCGGTACACTGAAGCTTTCTTT.

The CDR3, as DNA: TGTGCCAGCAGAGCCGGGCTAGCGGGACACCGAACCATGACAGGGGGGTACAATGAGCAGTTCTTC. Translated, it gives CASRAGLAGHRTMTGGYNEQFF. The V gene is TRBV7-9, the J gene TRBJ2-1; D may be TRBD1 or TRBD2 (9 bases each). In germline, CDR1 is SEHNR, CDR2 FQNEAQ (reference sequence). The CDR3 is 22 residues long. Trimming shortened V by 6 bases and J by 4 bases, and 37 bases separated the two germline ends.

The V gene is TRBV7-3, the J gene TRBJ2-4, with D possibly being TRBD2 (5 bases). The CDR3 sequence is 16 residues long. The V gene's germline CDR1 is SGHTA and CDR2 FQGTGA. V lost 2 bases and J 1 base, leaving 12 bases between the germline ends. The DNA for the CDR3 is TGTGCCAGCAGCTTAGCTGGGAGTGGGGCCAAAAACATTCAGTACTTC. Amino acids: CASSLAGSGAKNIQYF.

This clonotype occurred a few times. The rearrangement joins TRBV7-8 to TRBJ1-5, with D possibly being TRBD1 (6 bases). V was shortened by 4 bases and J by 6 bases, with 16 bases between the two germline ends. Germline values: CDR1 SGHVS, CDR2 FQNEAQ. The CDR3 loop spans 15 amino acids. The CDR3 coding sequence is TGTGCCAGCAGCTCGAAGAATGAGGGGGGTCAGCCCCAGCATTTT. It specifies CASSSKNEGGQPQHF.

V gene TRBV7-2 combines with J gene TRBJ2-5, with D maybe TRBD1 (6 bases). Trimming cost V 2 bases and J 5 bases, with 21 bases left between them. This CDR3 region has 17 residues. CDR1 and CDR2 from the germline V gene are SGHTA and FQGNSA. The CDR3 is CASSLRQGQAWRETQYF. CDR3 DNA sequence: TGTGCCAGCAGCTTAAGGCAGGGGCAAGCCTGGAGGGAGACCCAGTACTTC.

This clonotype was counted a few times. The chain is built from TRBV25-1 and TRBJ2-5; 7 bases fit TRBD2. There are 14 residues in the CDR3. J lost 2 bases, V lost 7 bases, and 7 bases had no gene match. Germline V gene data show CDR1 as MGHDK and CDR2 as SYGVNS. The CDR3 nucleotides are TGTGCCAGCATCCAGGGAGGGGTGCAAGAGACCCAGTACTTC. This gives the protein CASIQGGVQETQYF.

The rearrangement joins TRBV11-3 to TRBJ2-3; no clear D gene. The CDR3 is 14 residues long. Germline V gene lookup returns CDR1 SGHNT and CDR2 YENEEA. Trimming removed 5 bases at V and 3 bases at J, with 12 bases between. This chain's CDR3 is CASSQTPTTDTQYF. The CDR3, as DNA: TGTGCCAGCAGCCAAACGCCGACTACAGATACGCAGTATTTT.